Below, one T cell receptor beta chain is given with its context. Its cognate antigen is unknown. PCR was performed a second time for roughly 7 to 12 cycles using a sample-barcoded 5' primer and a J-beta primer mix. MiXCR, run by TCRdb on the 5' RACE reads, gives a single entry per CDR3 protein. The table lists approximately 880,000 distinct CDR3 sequences, about 44% of them singletons. The CDR3 is made up of 16 amino acids. Trimming removed 3 bases from V and 3 bases from J; junction bases left unmatched: 6. Germline CDR1 is LGHNA and CDR2 is YNFKEQ. These data belong to a study of blood T cells in healthy people across ages. Study outcomes and limitations: The fall in TCR beta diversity per million T cells was roughly linear with age. Naive CD4+ cell counts and diversity both ran higher in long-lived than in aged donors. Unknown CMV status may confound age-related changes in expanded clones.

Donor samples were obtained from healthy Caucasian individuals from Russia, aged roughly 6 to 90. The sequenced sample was blood. The TCR comes from a man aged 25-45 years in good health. V and J are TRBV4-2 and TRBJ2-1, with 9 bases lining up with TRBD2. The DNA of the CDR3 is TGTGCCAGCAGCCACCCTGGCGGGAGGGGCTACAATGAGCAGTTCTTC. This translates into CASSHPGGRGYNEQFF.